Below, 32 T cell receptor beta chains from the same sample are listed, as sequenced in a study of T cells in localized non-small cell lung cancer. Libraries were prepared by immunoSEQ multiplex PCR; TCRdb keeps only in-frame clonotypes and omits some of them. Of about 27,000 clones in the sample, approximately 78% were seen once. Sequenced here: peripheral blood, sampled before any cancer treatment. The source is a woman aged 35-70 years with stage I lung adenocarcinoma.

The chain couples TRBV6-4 to TRBJ2-3, with TRBD1 matching 8 bases. This CDR3 has 15 amino acids. Germline V gene sequence: CDR1 MRHNA, CDR2 SNTAGT. Trimming took 0 bases from V and 5 from J; bases not matched to a gene: 4. The CDR3 is CASSDSAGGIDTQYF. Here the CDR3 DNA reads TGTGCCAGCAGTGACTCCGCAGGGGGCATAGATACGCAGTATTTT.

The chain couples TRBV6-1 to TRBJ2-5; D possibly corresponds to TRBD1 (9 bases). Germline-derived CDR1 and CDR2 are MNHNS and SASEGT. The length of the CDR3 is 15 residues. Trimming cost V 6 bases and J 7 bases, with 21 bases left between them. The CDR3 here is CASSNTGGAGGTQYF. The CDR3 region has the DNA TGTGCCAGCAGCAACACAGGGGGCGCGGGGGGGACCCAGTACTTC.

This chain links TRBV6-5 with TRBJ1-2; weak D call: TRBD1 (6 bases). The CDR3 is 14 residues long. V was cut by 7 bases and J by 5 bases, with 17 bases left in between. The germline gives CDR1 MNHEY, CDR2 SVGAGI. CDR3 region: CASIPAGVGYGYTF. The CDR3 bases are TGTGCCAGCATCCCCGCAGGGGTTGGTTATGGCTACACCTTC.

The chain is built from TRBV5-5 and TRBJ2-3; D is ambiguous. The CDR3 spans 14 residues. Trimming removed 4 bases from V and 0 bases from J, with 9 bases in between. The germline CDR1 and CDR2 sequences are SGHKS and YYEKEE (reference sequence). For the CDR3, the DNA is TGTGCCAGCAGCCTGGGCCCTAGCACAGATACGCAGTATTTT. Translating it yields CASSLGPSTDTQYF.

The V and J genes are TRBV15 and TRBJ2-7; tentatively, D is TRBD1 (5 bases). Per the germline V gene, CDR1 is LNHNV and CDR2 is YYDKDF (reference sequence). Deletions cut 0 bases from V and 5 bases from J, with 5 bases between. The CDR3 is 12 amino acids. The CDR3 DNA follows: TGTGCCACCAGCAGAGAGGGGCACGAGCAGTACTTC. Translating it yields CATSREGHEQYF.

The rearrangement links TRBV6-1 to TRBJ1-1; D unresolved. CDR1 is MNHNS, CDR2 SASEGT, per germline. The CDR3 totals 13 residues. V gave up 10 bases and J gave up 4 bases, with 16 bases separating them. The CDR3 DNA reads as TGTGCCACAGCGGAACGTGGCCTCACTGAAGCTTTCTTT. Translated: CATAERGLTEAFF.

The chain is built from TRBV7-2 and TRBJ2-7; D is possibly TRBD1 or TRBD2 (5 bases each). V was pared by 2 bases and J by 1 base, with 12 bases between. Looked up from germline, CDR1 is SGHTA and CDR2 is FQGNSA. The CDR3 totals 15 residues. As DNA, the CDR3 is TGTGCCAGCAGCTTAAGTAGGGGAGCGTCCTACGAGCAGTACTTC. This encodes CASSLSRGASYEQYF.

The V call is TRBV18, the J call TRBJ1-6, with TRBD1 as a possible D gene (6 bases). The V and J ends lost 3 bases and 5 bases respectively, with 11 bases between them. Germline-derived CDR1 and CDR2 are KGHSH and LQKENI. The CDR3 extends over 15 amino acids. CDR3 protein: CASSPQGQDNSPLHF. In nucleotides, the CDR3 is TGTGCCAGCTCACCTCAGGGACAAGATAATTCACCCCTCCACTTT.

Remarks on this clone: The same CDR3 can be traced to other DNA sequences in this sample. Written as DNA, the CDR3 is TGTGCCTTGGAGTCGAGGGGCATCTACACCTTC. Protein product: CALESRGIYTF. V is TRBV30 and J is TRBJ1-2; tentatively, D is TRBD1 (5 bases). Trimming removed 7 bases from V and 10 bases from J, with 16 bases in between. The CDR3 consists of 11 residues. Germline CDR1 and CDR2: GTSNPN and SVGIG (reference sequence).

V and J are TRBV18 and TRBJ2-2; TRBD2 is a possible D gene (5 bases). V was trimmed by 1 base and J by 7 bases, leaving 13 bases between them. Germline CDR1 reads KGHSH; CDR2 reads LQKENI. This CDR3 is built from 15 residues. The CDR3 nucleotides are TGTGCCAGCTCACCACTACGAGGGTTAGGCGGGGAGCTGTTTTTT. This codes for CASSPLRGLGGELFF. Looking up the rest from reference TRBV18 and TRBJ2-2 gives the full variable domain: NAGVMQNPRHLVRRRGQEARLRCSPMKGHSHVYWYRQLPEEGLKFMVYLQKENIIDESGMPKERFSAEFPKEGPSILRIQQVVRGDSAAYFCASSPLRGLGGELFFGEGSRLTVL.

The J gene is TRBJ1-2, the V gene TRBV9, with TRBD1 matching over 10 bases. J was trimmed by 8 bases and V by 5 bases; bases with no gene match: 6. CDR1 and CDR2 (germline): SGDLS, YYNGEE. The CDR3 totals 13 residues. The CDR3 here is CASRGTGALGYTF. The CDR3 DNA reads as TGTGCCAGCAGGGGGACAGGGGCCCTCGGCTACACCTTC.

This clone was counted only a few times. The chain recombines TRBV7-2 with TRBJ2-3; 7 nucleotides agree with TRBD1. J was trimmed by 4 bases and V by 5 bases; bases with no gene match: 3. The CDR3 totals 13 residues. Germline CDR1 is SGHTA and CDR2 is FQGNSA. CDR3 region: CASSGQGADTQYF. In DNA, the CDR3 is TGTGCCAGCAGCGGGCAGGGGGCAGATACGCAGTATTTT.

V usage is TRBV5-5 and J usage is TRBJ1-3; D is unclear. The length of the CDR3 is 14 residues. V shed 0 bases and J shed 0 bases, with 4 bases lying between them. Looked up from germline, CDR1 is SGHKS and CDR2 is YYEKEE (reference sequence). The CDR3 sequence is CASSLDSSGNTIYF. CDR3 in DNA: TGTGCCAGCAGCTTGGACAGCTCTGGAAACACCATATATTTT. The full variable domain, completed using reference TRBV5-5 and TRBJ1-3, is DAGVTQSPTHLIKTRGQQVTLRCSPISGHKSVSWYQQVLGQGPQFIFQYYEKEERGRGNFPDRFSARQFPNYSSELNVNALLLGDSALYLCASSLDSSGNTIYFGEGSWLTVV.

The CDR3 loop reads CASSIPVSNQPQHF. In DNA form, the CDR3 reads TGTGCCAGTAGTATCCCCGTTAGCAATCAGCCCCAGCATTTT. The rearrangement links TRBV19 to TRBJ1-5; unclear D gene. V was clipped by 3 bases and J by 0 bases, with 6 bases between them. Germline V gene sequence: CDR1 LNHDA, CDR2 SQIVND (reference sequence). CDR3 size: 14 residues.

The J gene is TRBJ2-5, the V gene TRBV2, with D maybe TRBD2 (5 bases). CDR1 and CDR2 (germline): SNHLY, FYNNEI. With 7 bases removed from V and 7 bases from J, the gap between germline ends came to 10 bases. The CDR3 is 11 amino acids. DNA of the CDR3: TGTGCCAGCAAAGCCAGCGGGACCCAGTACTTC. Encoded protein: CASKASGTQYF.

This clone has only a few counts. The chain has TRBV6-1 and TRBJ2-7, with D unresolved. CDR3 size: 13 residues. V shed 7 bases and J shed 4 bases, with 14 bases lying between them. In germline, CDR1 is MNHNS, CDR2 SASEGT. The CDR3 DNA reads as TGTGCCAGCAACAATGAGCCTCTTTACGAGCAGTACTTC. It yields the protein CASNNEPLYEQYF.

This clone was counted between two and nine times. The chain combines TRBV5-8 with TRBJ1-4; 7 bases agree with TRBD1. CDR1 SGHTS and CDR2 YDEGEE come from the germline V gene. The CDR3 totals 16 residues. Trimming at V came to 0 bases and at J to 4 bases, leaving 6 bases not matched to a gene. The CDR3 protein is CASSLAAGTVNEKLFF. Here the CDR3 DNA reads TGTGCCAGCAGCTTGGCCGCCGGGACAGTTAATGAAAAACTGTTTTTT. The variable domain in full, completed from reference TRBV5-8 and TRBJ1-4, reads EAGVTQSPTHLIKTRGQQATLRCSPISGHTSVYWYQQALGLGLQFLLWYDEGEERNRGNFPPRFSGRQFPNYSSELNVNALELEDSALYLCASSLAAGTVNEKLFFGSGTQLSVL.

This clone was detected a few times. The chain joins TRBV7-2 to TRBJ1-5; D not resolved. The CDR3 sequence is 14 residues long. V was pared by 5 bases and J by 3 bases, with 11 bases between. Germline CDR1 reads SGHTA; CDR2 reads FQGNSA. The CDR3 DNA reads as TGTGCCAGCAGCGTCGGACGGAACAATCAGCCCCAGCATTTT. Translating it yields CASSVGRNNQPQHF.

The chain uses TRBV7-9 and TRBJ1-1; D perhaps matches TRBD1 (6 bases). Between the trimmed V and J ends, which lost 5 bases and 2 bases, there was a span of 9 bases. Germline values: CDR1 SEHNR, CDR2 FQNEAQ (reference sequence). The CDR3 covers 13 residues. The CDR3 DNA reads as TGTGCCAGCAGCGCGACAGGTAACACTGAAGCTTTCTTT. Amino acids: CASSATGNTEAFF.

The chain is built from TRBV14 and TRBJ2-1; the D is unclear. The CDR3 totals 14 residues. Germline assignment: CDR1 SGHDN and CDR2 FVKESK. Trimming pared 6 bases from V and 2 bases from J, leaving 11 bases between. CDR3 loop: CASSGLSPYNEQFF. DNA of the CDR3: TGTGCCAGCAGTGGGCTTAGCCCCTACAATGAGCAGTTCTTC. Full variable domain (rest looked up from reference TRBV14 and TRBJ2-1): EAGVTQFPSHSVIEKGQTVTLRCDPISGHDNLYWYRRVMGKEIKFLLHFVKESKQDESGMPNNRFLAERTGGTYSTLKVQPAELEDSGVYFCASSGLSPYNEQFFGPGTRLTVL.

This clone turned up a few times. V gene TRBV4-3 combines with J gene TRBJ1-1; D remains unclear. V was cut by 5 bases and J by 4 bases, with 14 bases left in between. Germline V lookup: CDR1 LGHNA, CDR2 YSLEER. The CDR3 runs 14 residues. The CDR3 reads CASSYLVKTTEAFF. The CDR3 coding sequence is TGCGCCAGCAGCTACCTGGTGAAAACCACTGAAGCTTTCTTT.

This chain joins TRBV19 and TRBJ2-7, with D perhaps TRBD1 or TRBD2 (5 bases each). This CDR3 comprises 11 residues. Germline V gene sequence: CDR1 LNHDA, CDR2 SQIVND (reference sequence). The CDR3 nucleotides are TGTGCTTCGGGACGACGCAACGAGCAGTACTTC. Residues: CASGRRNEQYF.

The V gene is TRBV19, the J gene TRBJ2-4; D assignment may be TRBD1 or TRBD2 (5 bases each). The CDR3 is 14 amino acids. CDR1 is LNHDA, CDR2 SQIVND, per germline (reference sequence). V was shortened by 6 bases and J by 3 bases, with 12 bases between the two germline ends. CDR3 loop: CASSPRDHKNIQYF. The DNA of the CDR3 is TGTGCCAGTAGCCCCCGGGACCACAAAAACATTCAGTACTTC.

As concerns this clone: Other DNA variants within this sample encode the same CDR3. J is TRBJ1-2 and V is TRBV5-1; TRBD1 might be the D (5 bases). Trimming removed 3 bases from V and 8 bases from J, with 20 bases in between. Germline V lookup: CDR1 SGHRS, CDR2 YFSETQ. There are 15 residues in the CDR3. CDR3 loop: CASSSGTGAGRGYTF. The CDR3 coding sequence is TGCGCCAGCAGCTCTGGGACCGGCGCAGGACGCGGCTACACCTTC.

This clone showed up just once. The chain joins TRBV15 to TRBJ1-2; D might be TRBD1 (5 bases). Trimming stripped 4 bases from V and 4 bases from J, with 13 bases between. The germline gives CDR1 LNHNV, CDR2 YYDKDF (reference sequence). This CDR3 has 14 amino acids. The CDR3: CATSMEGPVYGYTF. The CDR3 DNA follows: TGTGCCACCAGCATGGAGGGGCCGGTCTATGGCTACACCTTC.

This clone was recorded a few times. Other DNA sequences in this sample translate to the same CDR3. J is TRBJ2-1 and V is TRBV4-3, with D perhaps TRBD1 (6 bases). CDR3 length: 18 amino acids. V was pared by 0 bases and J by 0 bases, with 15 bases between. Germline CDR1 LGHNA, CDR2 YSLEER. CDR3 nucleotide sequence: TGCGCCAGCAGCCAAGATGGGGGCCTGGCCGCCTCCTACAATGAGCAGTTCTTC. Residues: CASSQDGGLAASYNEQFF.

The chain recombines TRBV5-4 with TRBJ2-5; weak D call: TRBD2 (7 bases). Germline-derived CDR1 and CDR2 are SGHNT and YYREEE (reference sequence). The V end was cut by 6 bases, the J end by 1 base, with 13 bases between. This CDR3 is 14 amino acids long. CDR3 residues: CASTLGGAQETQYF. The CDR3 DNA is TGTGCCAGCACTTTGGGGGGGGCCCAAGAGACCCAGTACTTC.

V gene TRBV9 combines with J gene TRBJ2-1; 7 positions agree with TRBD1. Trimming took 2 bases from V and 1 from J; bases not matched to a gene: 9. The CDR3 covers 17 residues. CDR1 and CDR2 from the germline V gene are SGDLS and YYNGEE. CDR3 bases: TGTGCCAGCAGCGTTAACCCGCCGGGACAGTCCTACAATGAGCAGTTCTTC. It specifies CASSVNPPGQSYNEQFF.

The CDR3 DNA follows: TGTGCCAGCAGCCTCCGTAGGGGCATTCGGCTCTCTGGAAACACCATATATTTT. Translated: CASSLRRGIRLSGNTIYF. V is TRBV11-2 and J is TRBJ1-3, with a weak D call TRBD1 (5 bases). V lost 5 bases and J lost 0, with 20 bases in between. The germline gives CDR1 SGHAT, CDR2 FQNNGV. CDR3 size: 18 residues.

The CDR3 loop is CASSFLSRNTEAFF. The CDR3, as DNA: TGTGCCAGCAGCTTTCTTTCCAGAAACACTGAAGCTTTCTTT. This chain connects TRBV7-9 to TRBJ1-1; D is undetermined. Germline CDR1 and CDR2: SEHNR and FQNEAQ (reference sequence). The CDR3 covers 14 residues. The V end lost 3 bases, the J end lost 2 bases, and 10 bases lay between the germline ends.

This clone was observed a handful of times. The V gene is TRBV12-5, the J gene TRBJ1-1; D is perhaps TRBD1 (6 bases). CDR3 length: 12 residues. CDR1 and CDR2 from the germline V gene are LGHNT and FRNRAP. V dropped 7 bases and J dropped 10 bases, with 16 bases sitting between them. CDR3 bases: TGTGCTAGTGCCCCTTATAGGGGGGGAGCTTTCTTT. Translating it yields CASAPYRGGAFF.

The chain has TRBV19 and TRBJ2-7, with D possibly TRBD1 on 5 matching bases. The CDR3 loop spans 14 amino acids. The V end lost 2 bases, the J end lost 2 bases, and 10 bases lay between the germline ends. Germline V gene lookup returns CDR1 LNHDA and CDR2 SQIVND (reference sequence). The CDR3: CASSIRRVPYEQYF. The CDR3, as DNA: TGTGCCAGTAGTATACGCAGGGTGCCCTACGAGCAGTACTTC.